The entry that follows covers one TCR beta chain sequence. Its antigen is unidentified. The data stem from a study of T-cell reconstitution after alpha-beta-depleted transplantation in children. Unique molecular identifiers were used in preparing the TCRbeta library. MiXCR, run by TCRdb on the PCR reads, gives a single entry per CDR3 protein. Among about 400,000 distinct CDR3 sequences, around 16% were seen once, and the ten largest hold about 32%. Study results and limitations: T-cell numbers and diversity, one year after transplant, stemmed largely from T cells that were newly produced.

The CDR3 contains 16 residues. CDR1 is SGHTS, CDR2 YDEGEE, per germline. V was shortened by 0 bases and J by 5 bases, with 14 bases between the two germline ends. This sequence was found in a boy under two years old who had a stem cell transplant for Wiskott-Aldrich syndrome, so the T cells may come from the graft donor. The chain is built from TRBV5-8 and TRBJ1-4; D not certain. The specimen comprised PBMCs, mostly from graft donor cells, sampled 360 days after TCRalphabeta/CD19-depleted stem cell transplant. DNA of the CDR3: TGTGCCAGCAGCTTGGCCCTCGGCAGATTAAATGAAAAACTGTTTTTT. Amino acid sequence: CASSLALGRLNEKLFF.